The present T cell receptor beta chain was sequenced within a study of human T cells and chemical hapten exposure. About the study: Patients' scalps got diphenylcyclopropenone weekly throughout the roughly 25-week study.

TCRdb called the RACE reads again in MiXCR, with one record for every CDR3 protein. The sample includes 89,000 or so distinct CDR3 sequences, about 8% of them seen just once. Trimming took off 8 bases at V and 2 bases at J, with 16 bases between the two ends. This CDR3 contains 15 residues. Per germline, CDR1 SQVTM and CDR2 ANQGSEA. This sample's time point: pre-sensitization, week 0. Regarding treatment: therapeutic diphenylcyclopropenone sensitization with weekly scalp DPC. At least ten counts were recorded for this clonotype. The source of this sequence is a man between 35 and 55 years old with alopecia areata. Some clones in this sample may be carry-over from other donors' samples. This chain links TRBV29-1 with TRBJ2-6, with TRBD1 as a possible D gene (5 bases). The sample was whole blood, taken in connection with sensitization to the hapten diphenylcyclopropenone (DPC). The CDR3 DNA reads TGCAGCATATCGGATGGGGCCGCTGGGGCCAACGTCCTGACTTTC. This encodes CSISDGAAGANVLTF.